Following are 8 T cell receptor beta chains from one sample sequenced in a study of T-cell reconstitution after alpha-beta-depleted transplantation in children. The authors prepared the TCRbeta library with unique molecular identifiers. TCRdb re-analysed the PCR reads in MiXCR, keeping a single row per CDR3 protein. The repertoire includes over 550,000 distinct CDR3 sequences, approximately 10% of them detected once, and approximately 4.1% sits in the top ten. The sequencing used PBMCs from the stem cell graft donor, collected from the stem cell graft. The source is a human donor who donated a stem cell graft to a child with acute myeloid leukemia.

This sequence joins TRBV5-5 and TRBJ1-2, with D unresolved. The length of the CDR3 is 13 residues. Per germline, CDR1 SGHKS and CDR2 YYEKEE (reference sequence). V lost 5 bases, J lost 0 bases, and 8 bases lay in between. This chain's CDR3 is CASRASPNYGYTF. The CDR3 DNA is TGTGCCAGCAGGGCATCGCCTAACTATGGCTACACCTTC.

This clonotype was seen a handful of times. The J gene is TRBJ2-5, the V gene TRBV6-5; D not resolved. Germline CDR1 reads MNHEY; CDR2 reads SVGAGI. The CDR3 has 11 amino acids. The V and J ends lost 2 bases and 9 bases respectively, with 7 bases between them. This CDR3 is CASSYALAQYF. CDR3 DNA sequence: TGTGCCAGCAGTTACGCGTTGGCCCAGTACTTC.

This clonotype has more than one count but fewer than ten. CDR3 bases: TGTGCCAGCAGCGTACTAGCGGTCTCCTACAATGAGCAGTTCTTC. Amino acid sequence: CASSVLAVSYNEQFF. The genes are TRBV7-2 and TRBJ2-1, with 8 bases fitting TRBD2. This CDR3 comprises 15 residues. The germline gives CDR1 SGHTA, CDR2 FQGNSA. The V gene end was trimmed by 5 bases and the J gene end by 0 bases; junction bases not matched to a gene: 3.

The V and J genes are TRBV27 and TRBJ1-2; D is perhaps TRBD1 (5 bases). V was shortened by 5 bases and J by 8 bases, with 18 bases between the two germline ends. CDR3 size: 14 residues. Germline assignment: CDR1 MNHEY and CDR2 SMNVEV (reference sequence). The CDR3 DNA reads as TGTGCCAGCAGTCAACGCGAAAGGGGCTGGGGCTACACCTTC. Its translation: CASSQRERGWGYTF.

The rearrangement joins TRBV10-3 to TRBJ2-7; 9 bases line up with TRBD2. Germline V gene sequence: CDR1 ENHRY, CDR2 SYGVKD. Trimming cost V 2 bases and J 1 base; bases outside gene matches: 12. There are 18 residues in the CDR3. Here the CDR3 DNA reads TGTGCCATCAGTGAGCGGTCCTTAGCGGGAGTAGGGTCCTACGAGCAGTACTTC. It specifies CAISERSLAGVGSYEQYF.

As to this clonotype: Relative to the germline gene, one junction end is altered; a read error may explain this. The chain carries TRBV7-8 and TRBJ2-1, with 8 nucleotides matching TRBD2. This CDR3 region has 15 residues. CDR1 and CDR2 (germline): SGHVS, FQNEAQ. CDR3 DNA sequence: TGTGCCAGCAGGCCTGGCCGGGAGGGCTCGCGTGAGAAGTTCTTC. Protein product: CASRPGREGSREKFF.

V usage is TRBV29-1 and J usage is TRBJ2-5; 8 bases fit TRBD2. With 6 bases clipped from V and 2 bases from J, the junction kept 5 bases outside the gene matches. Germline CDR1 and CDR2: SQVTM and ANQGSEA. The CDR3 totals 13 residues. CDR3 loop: CSVNLAGQETQYF. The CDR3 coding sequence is TGCAGCGTCAACTTAGCGGGACAAGAGACCCAGTACTTC.

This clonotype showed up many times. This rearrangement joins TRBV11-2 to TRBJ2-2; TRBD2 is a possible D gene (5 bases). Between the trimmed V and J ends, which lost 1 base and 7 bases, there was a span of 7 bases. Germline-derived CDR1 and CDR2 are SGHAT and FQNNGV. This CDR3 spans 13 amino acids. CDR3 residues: CASSLGGYGELFF. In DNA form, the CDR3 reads TGTGCCAGCAGCTTAGGAGGGTACGGGGAGCTGTTTTTT.